The rows below give T cell receptor beta chains drawn from one sample of a study of T cells in localized non-small cell lung cancer. Sequencing was performed with immunoSEQ multiplex PCR; in TCRdb, only in-frame clones are kept and a portion is missing. The repertoire includes 30,000 to 45,000 clones, around 88% of them detected once, and about 7.7% sits in the top ten. The sample consisted of peripheral blood, taken before any cancer treatment. These receptors were obtained from a woman aged 40-75 years with stage I lung adenocarcinoma. Each CDR3 is given with its conserved first and last residue. The D gene is left open where the match is weak. Clone size is stated in some rows and not others, as once, few, many or a class when expanded.

TRBV14	TRBJ2-7	.	.	CASSRDPSRGEQYF	TGTGCCAGCAGCCGGGACCCGAGTCGGGGCGAGCAGTACTTC
TRBV19	TRBJ2-3	.	.	CASSEQGPPTSTQYF	TGTGCCAGTAGTGAGCAGGGCCCACCTACTAGTACGCAGTATTTT
TRBV10-3	TRBJ1-1	.	TRBD1	CATGTGGVTEAFF	TGTGCCACCGGGACAGGGGGCGTTACTGAAGCTTTCTTT
TRBV27	TRBJ2-3	.	TRBD1	CASSWDRGQDTQYF	TGTGCCAGCAGTTGGGACAGGGGGCAAGATACGCAGTATTTT
TRBV2	TRBJ1-5	few	TRBD1	CASRDDRGGNQPQHF	TGTGCCAGCAGGGACGACAGGGGGGGCAATCAGCCCCAGCATTTT
TRBV28	TRBJ1-3	.	.	CASSLPGGAGNTIYF	TGTGCCAGCAGTTTACCAGGAGGGGCTGGAAACACCATATATTTT
TRBV7-2	TRBJ1-3	.	.	CASSPLASSGNTIYF	TGTGCCAGCAGCCCCCTGGCGAGCTCTGGAAACACCATATATTTT
TRBV7-3	TRBJ1-6	.	.	CASPEDDFYNSPLHF	TGTGCCAGTCCCGAGGACGACTTCTATAATTCACCCCTCCACTTT
TRBV7-9	TRBJ2-6	.	TRBD2	CASSLGRLAGSGANVLTF	TGTGCCAGCAGCTTAGGGCGACTAGCGGGCTCTGGGGCCAACGTCCTGACTTTC
TRBV7-8	TRBJ1-2	few	.	CASSLSQGRRGYTF	TGTGCCAGCAGCTTAAGTCAAGGAAGACGCGGCTACACCTTC
TRBV29-1	TRBJ1-2	.	TRBD1	CSAVGQAYGYTF	TGCAGCGCGGTGGGACAGGCCTATGGCTACACCTTC
TRBV18	TRBJ1-1	.	TRBD1	CASSLGQGGTEAFF	TGTGCCAGCTCACTTGGACAGGGAGGGACTGAAGCTTTCTTT